This TCR beta chain was recorded in a study of shared clonotypes between healthy human individuals. On this clone itself: Its antigen is undetermined.

The length of the CDR3 is 16 residues. Germline values: CDR1 MNHEY, CDR2 SMNVEV (reference sequence). Trimming took 2 bases from V and 0 from J; bases not matched to a gene: 4. Data came from immunoSEQ multiplex PCR; TCRdb stores just in-frame clones and leaves some out. The sample yields millions of clones, 85% to 95% seen once. HIV-negative, healthy adults without recent acute infections or vaccinations were the donors. Study-level results: Investigators collected only blood, and repertoires in tissues likely differ. Among the subsets, naive ones generally showed larger estimated richness than memory ones.

The chain recombines TRBV27 with TRBJ2-1; TRBD2 matches 7 bases. This receptor was taken from a man between 18 and 29 years old in good health. Source material: naive CD4+ T cells sorted from blood. Subset reported: CD45RA+ positively selected. CDR3 residues: CASSLVGGSSYNEQFF. Here the CDR3 DNA reads TGTGCCAGCAGTTTAGTGGGGGGGAGCTCCTACAATGAGCAGTTCTTC.